Below, 17 T cell receptor beta chains from the same sample are listed, as sequenced in a study of cytomegalovirus exposure and HLA in healthy donors. The repertoire was sequenced with immunoSEQ multiplex PCR; TCRdb's copy has only in-frame clones and lacks some. The sample has fewer than 250,000 clones, more than 75% seen once. The sequenced material came from PBMCs. The receptors stem from a woman between 18 and 29 years old in good health and CMV-seropositive.

This clone was detected ten times or more. The chain uses TRBV6-4 and TRBJ2-2, with D perhaps matching TRBD1 (6 bases). V gave up 3 bases and J gave up 3 bases, with 8 bases separating them. The CDR3 sequence is 14 residues long. From germline, CDR1 is MRHNA and CDR2 SNTAGT. CDR3 sequence (DNA): TGTGCCAGCAGTGATGCAGGGGACACCGGGGAGCTGTTTTTT. Its translation is CASSDAGDTGELFF.

The V call is TRBV4-1, the J call TRBJ1-2; 8 nucleotides match TRBD1. Germline V gene sequence: CDR1 MGHRA, CDR2 YSYEKL. V dropped 2 bases and J dropped 8; count of bases not matched to a gene: 16. This CDR3 is built from 17 residues. The CDR3 bases are TGCGCCAGCAGCCAACCAACGGACAGGGACCGTTCACGAGGCTACACCTTC. It translates to CASSQPTDRDRSRGYTF.

The rearrangement links TRBV6-5 to TRBJ1-4; TRBD1 is a possible D gene (6 bases). Trimming removed 0 bases at V and 11 bases at J, with 19 bases between. The germline V gene encodes CDR1 MNHEY and CDR2 SVGAGI. CDR3 length: 16 residues. The CDR3 nucleotides are TGTGCCAGCAGTTACTCGACAGGAGATATCTTGGGTAAACTGTTTTTT. It is translated as CASSYSTGDILGKLFF.

Only one count was recorded for this clone. This chain connects TRBV6-5 to TRBJ1-1; 8 positions match TRBD1. CDR1 MNHEY and CDR2 SVGAGI come from the germline V gene. J gave up 1 base and V 6 bases, and 7 bases lay outside the gene matches. This CDR3 region has 15 residues. The CDR3: CASSRGQGTNTEAFF. The CDR3 DNA follows: TGTGCCAGCAGCCGAGGACAGGGAACGAACACTGAAGCTTTCTTT.

The chain combines TRBV10-1 with TRBJ1-5; D might be TRBD1 (5 bases). The CDR3 covers 14 residues. Per germline, CDR1 WNHNN and CDR2 SYGVQD (reference sequence). Trimming removed 2 bases at V and 7 bases at J, with 12 bases between. The CDR3 spells CASSEQGVWQPQHF. The CDR3 bases are TGCGCCAGCAGTGAGCAAGGGGTCTGGCAGCCCCAGCATTTT.

The gene calls are TRBV6-1 and TRBJ2-1, with D perhaps matching TRBD2 (5 bases). The germline V gene has CDR1 MNHNS and CDR2 SASEGT. The CDR3 is 15 amino acids. Deletions cut 8 bases from V and 0 bases from J, with 14 bases between. The CDR3 nucleotides read TGTGCCAGCTACAGCGGCCAGAGCTCCTACAATGAGCAGTTCTTC. Translated: CASYSGQSSYNEQFF.

The chain carries TRBV13 and TRBJ1-1; D not certain. V lost 1 base, J lost 6 bases, and 15 bases lay in between. CDR3 length equals 15 residues. Germline V lookup: CDR1 PRHDT, CDR2 FYEKMQ (reference sequence). The CDR3 DNA is TGTGCCAGCAGCTTAGAAGGAAACAGAATCGCTGAAGCTTTCTTT. This sequence encodes CASSLEGNRIAEAFF.

CDR3: CASSYLTGRSTEAFF. The CDR3 nucleotides are TGTGCCAGCAGTTACTTGACAGGGAGAAGCACTGAAGCTTTCTTT. V gene TRBV6-5 combines with J gene TRBJ1-1; TRBD1 matches at 7 bases. The CDR3 length is 15 residues. The ends lost 1 base at V and 4 bases at J; junction bases unmatched: 6. Germline V CDR1 and CDR2: MNHEY, SVGAGI.

The rearrangement joins TRBV5-6 to TRBJ1-5; no clear D. Trimming stripped 0 bases from V and 5 bases from J, with 12 bases between. The CDR3 covers 15 residues. Germline CDR1 is SGHDT and CDR2 is YYEEEE. This chain's CDR3 is CASSLAGTPDQPQHF. In DNA form, the CDR3 reads TGTGCCAGCAGCTTGGCAGGAACCCCGGATCAGCCCCAGCATTTT.

The V gene is TRBV7-2, the J gene TRBJ2-1; 9 positions match TRBD2. The CDR3 has 17 amino acids. The germline CDR1 and CDR2 sequences are SGHTA and FQGNSA. J lost 6 bases, V lost 2 bases, and 11 bases had no gene match. DNA for the CDR3: TGTGCCAGCAGCTTATTTGGCTGGCGGGAGGGTTCCAATGAGCAGTTCTTC. Amino acid sequence: CASSLFGWREGSNEQFF.

The chain recombines TRBV6-1 with TRBJ1-1; no clear D. Looked up from germline, CDR1 is MNHNS and CDR2 is SASEGT. Trimming took off 1 base at V and 6 bases at J, with 12 bases between the two ends. This CDR3 has 14 amino acids. Written as DNA, the CDR3 is TGTGCCAGCAGTGAAGTTCCCAATGCAGCTGAAGCTTTCTTT. Its translation is CASSEVPNAAEAFF.

The chain employs TRBV11-3 and TRBJ2-3; 7 nucleotides match TRBD1. The CDR3 is 16 amino acids. Germline lookup yields CDR1 SGHNT and CDR2 YENEEA. V dropped 2 bases and J dropped 5; count of bases not matched to a gene: 10. The CDR3 sequence: CASSLRRGLFVDTQYF. The CDR3 DNA follows: TGTGCCAGCAGCTTACGAAGGGGGCTCTTTGTAGATACGCAGTATTTT.

The chain couples TRBV29-1 to TRBJ1-4, with 7 bases that match TRBD1. The CDR3 consists of 13 residues. Trimming cost V 5 bases and J 7 bases; bases outside gene matches: 7. Germline V gives CDR1 SQVTM, CDR2 ANQGSEA. In nucleotides, the CDR3 is TGCAGCGTTCGAGGGGGCGAAGGTGAAAAACTGTTTTTT. Translating gives CSVRGGEGEKLFF.

The rearrangement links TRBV14 to TRBJ2-1; 9 nucleotides match TRBD1. CDR1 is SGHDN, CDR2 FVKESK, per germline. V lost 0 bases to trimming and J lost 10 bases; unmatched junction nucleotides: 19. The CDR3 runs 19 residues. CDR3 amino acids: CASSQDPDRGKIYWEEQFF. The CDR3 DNA reads as TGTGCCAGCAGCCAAGACCCAGACAGGGGGAAAATCTATTGGGAGGAGCAGTTCTTC.

The CDR3 nucleotides are TGTGCCAGTAGTATTTCCCTTAGCGGGAGACTATATACGCAGTATTTT. Protein sequence: CASSISLSGRLYTQYF. The chain recombines TRBV19 with TRBJ2-3, with 9 bases lining up with TRBD2. The germline CDR1 and CDR2 sequences are LNHDA and SQIVND (reference sequence). This CDR3 spans 16 amino acids. The junction had 11 bases not matched to a gene; V was cut back by 3 bases and J by 7 bases.

The chain uses TRBV5-1 and TRBJ2-7, with TRBD1 as a possible D gene (6 bases). The germline gives CDR1 SGHRS, CDR2 YFSETQ. CDR3 length: 14 residues. The V end lost 0 bases, the J end lost 0 bases, and 7 bases lay between the germline ends. This CDR3 reads CASSLGTVSYEQYF. The CDR3 coding sequence is TGCGCCAGCAGCTTGGGGACAGTCTCCTACGAGCAGTACTTC.

This chain links TRBV6-5 with TRBJ2-2, with a weak D call TRBD2 (6 bases). Trimming took off 8 bases at V and 5 bases at J, with 15 bases between the two ends. The CDR3 consists of 14 residues. Germline V gene data show CDR1 as MNHEY and CDR2 as SVGAGI. The CDR3 DNA follows: TGTGCCAGCGGCGGGACTTCAGATACCGGGGAGCTGTTTTTT. Encoded protein: CASGGTSDTGELFF.